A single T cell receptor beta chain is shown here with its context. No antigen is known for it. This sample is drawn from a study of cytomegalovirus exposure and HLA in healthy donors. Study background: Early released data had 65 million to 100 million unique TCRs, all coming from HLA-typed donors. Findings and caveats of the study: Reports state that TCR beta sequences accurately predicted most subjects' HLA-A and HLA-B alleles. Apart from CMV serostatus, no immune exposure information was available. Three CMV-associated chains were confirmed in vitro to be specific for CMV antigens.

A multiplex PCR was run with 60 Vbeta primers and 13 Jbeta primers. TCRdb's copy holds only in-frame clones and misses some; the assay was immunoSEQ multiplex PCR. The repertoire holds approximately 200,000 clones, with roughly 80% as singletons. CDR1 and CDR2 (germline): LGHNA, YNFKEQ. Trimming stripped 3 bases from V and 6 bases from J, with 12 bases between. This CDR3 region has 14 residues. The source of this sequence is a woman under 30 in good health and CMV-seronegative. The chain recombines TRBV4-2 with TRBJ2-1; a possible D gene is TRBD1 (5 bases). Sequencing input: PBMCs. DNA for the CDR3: TGTGCCAGCAGCCAGGATCAACAGGTCAATGAGCAGTTCTTC. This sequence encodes CASSQDQQVNEQFF.